The present T cell receptor (beta chain) was sequenced within a study of shared clonotypes between healthy human individuals (dated by TCRdb to 2018 to 2020). Study-wide context: Three men and a couple of women, aged 18 to 49 years, made up the cohort. To estimate repertoire size and how much clonotypes are shared between individuals, the study performed deep sequencing of blood TCR repertoires from a handful of healthy adults. Libraries were prepared and TCR repertoires were sequenced by different laboratories using diverse techniques, in order to increase sequencing depth and limit assay-specific biases. Each donor's leukapheresis produced roughly between about 0.85 and 10 billion PBMCs.

What the work shows at the level of the full study, not this receptor alone: Sampling was restricted to blood, and TCR repertoires in tissues likely differ from the TCR repertoires found in blood. Based on pairwise subsampling, the degree of clonotype sharing among donors was expected to be affected by sequencing depth. Because the study included a small number of donors, the genetic and exposure-history diversity represented was limited.

Healthy HIV-negative adults with no recently reported acute infections or vaccinations were included as donors. Every donor was a Caucasian adult living in Nashville, Tennessee, USA. For unsorted samples, 80 million to 100 million PBMCs were counted, and genomic DNA was extracted using the QIAamp DNA Blood Mini kit. Blood was collected by leukapheresis, and PBMCs were isolated by Ficoll-Histopaque density gradient centrifugation and then cryopreserved in liquid nitrogen vapor phase. V is pared back by 7 bases and J by 6 bases, with 14 bases lying between the germline termini. The CDR3 has 13 amino acids, counting the end cysteine and phenylalanine. CDR3 DNA is the only sequence kept; it has 39 bases, read in frame from the first base. The germline V gene supplies CDR1 SGHAT and CDR2 FQNNGV. On this clone: Its antigen is not yet known. Per-nucleotide qualities are absent, and no much larger clonotype sits a single base away.

Using the deep immunoSEQ assay, multiplex PCR amplified TCR CDR3 regions from genomic DNA. Genomic DNA extracted from each cell subset was distributed evenly over all wells of several immunoSEQ 96-well plates, and each plate served as one replicate. For unsorted PBMC, each replicate PCR was loaded with around 300 ng genomic DNA, equivalent to about 33,000 T cell genomes. Ten immunoSEQ deep assay plates were used to sequence the unsorted PBMC genomic DNA. Purified libraries were quantified with a Qubit 3.0 fluorometer, sized on a Bioanalyzer 2100, and re-quantified with the KAPA Library Quantification kit. Every immunoSEQ 96-well plate was sequenced on a separate single-read 150-cycle Illumina NextSeq 550 flow cell. Regarding the original processing steps: Because the immunoSEQ output held only junctional sequences and lacked quality scores, the filtering could not match the filtering applied to full-length reads. Sequences were annotated with PyIR, a Python wrapper for IgBLAST v1.9, using IMGT germline references to assign V/J genes and CDR3. Reads were removed for weak V/J assignments (E-value above 1e-6), missing CDR3, stop codons, out-of-frame junctions, or ambiguous translated residues. V3J clonotypes were defined as sequences sharing an identical inferred V gene, J gene, and CDR3 amino acid sequence. The percentage overlap between two repertoires was calculated by dividing the number of shared unique clonotypes by the size of the smaller repertoire. Repertoire richness was assessed with RTK rarefaction, the Chao1 estimator, and Recon v2.1 estimates of unobserved clonotypes. In TCRdb, the immuneACCESS table is reduced to in-frame sequences with V and J assigned. These tables do not hold every clone; where another copy was compared, an unresolved V gene accounts for under half, and the others remain unexplained. V and J calls and clone size are those listed in that table; D and trimming were worked out from the DNA. The sample table lists roughly 490,000 clones, roughly 85% of them with a count of one. Roughly 12% of the sample comes from the top ten.

This receptor chain uses TRBV11-2 and TRBJ2-3; TRBD2 could be the D gene, as 6 bases match. The receptor was derived from a woman aged 40 to 50 in good health. Some clones in this sample may be carry-over from other donors' samples. Input material: PBMCs. The DNA reads as follows: TGTGCCAGCAACTTGTGGGGGGTCGATACGCAGTATTTT. This translates into CASNLWGVDTQYF.